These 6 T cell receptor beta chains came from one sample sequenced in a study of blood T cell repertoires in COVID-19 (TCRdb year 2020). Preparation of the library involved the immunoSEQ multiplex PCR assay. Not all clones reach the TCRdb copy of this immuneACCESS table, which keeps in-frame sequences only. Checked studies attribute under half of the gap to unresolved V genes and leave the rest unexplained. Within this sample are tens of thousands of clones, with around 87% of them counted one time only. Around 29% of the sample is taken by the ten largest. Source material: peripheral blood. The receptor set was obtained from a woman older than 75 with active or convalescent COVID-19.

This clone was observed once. The CDR3 is CASSFGGAQGETQYF. The CDR3 DNA is TGTGCCAGCAGTTTCGGGGGGGCCCAGGGGGAGACCCAGTACTTC. V gene TRBV28 combines with J gene TRBJ2-5; 8 nucleotides agree with TRBD2. The germline gives CDR1 MDHEN, CDR2 SYDVKM. The V and J ends lost 3 bases and 5 bases, in that order; junction bases with no gene match: 8. The CDR3 sequence is 15 residues long.

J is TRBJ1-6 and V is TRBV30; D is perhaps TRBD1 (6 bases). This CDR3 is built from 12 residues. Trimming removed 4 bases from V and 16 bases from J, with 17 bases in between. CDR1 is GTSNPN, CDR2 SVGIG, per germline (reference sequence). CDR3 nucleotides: TGTGCCTGGACCGGTATCAGGGGCATTCTCCACTTT. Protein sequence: CAWTGIRGILHF.

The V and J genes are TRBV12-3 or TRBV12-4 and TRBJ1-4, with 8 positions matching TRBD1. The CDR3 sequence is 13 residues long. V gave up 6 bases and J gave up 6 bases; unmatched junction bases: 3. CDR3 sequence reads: CASRGQAYEKLFF. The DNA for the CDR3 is TGTGCCAGCAGGGGACAGGCTTATGAAAAACTGTTTTTT.

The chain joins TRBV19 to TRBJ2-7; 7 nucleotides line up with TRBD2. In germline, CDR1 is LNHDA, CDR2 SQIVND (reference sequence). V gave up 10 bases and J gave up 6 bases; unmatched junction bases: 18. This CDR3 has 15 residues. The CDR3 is CATRLQAGIPVEQYF. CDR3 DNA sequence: TGTGCCACCCGACTTCAAGCGGGGATACCTGTCGAGCAGTACTTC.

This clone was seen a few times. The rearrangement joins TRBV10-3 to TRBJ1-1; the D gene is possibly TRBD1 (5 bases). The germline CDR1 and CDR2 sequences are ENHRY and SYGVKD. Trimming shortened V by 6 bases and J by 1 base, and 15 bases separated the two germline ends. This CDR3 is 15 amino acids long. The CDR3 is CAISEGPGENTEAFF. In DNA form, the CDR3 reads TGTGCCATCAGCGAGGGCCCGGGGGAGAACACTGAAGCTTTCTTT.

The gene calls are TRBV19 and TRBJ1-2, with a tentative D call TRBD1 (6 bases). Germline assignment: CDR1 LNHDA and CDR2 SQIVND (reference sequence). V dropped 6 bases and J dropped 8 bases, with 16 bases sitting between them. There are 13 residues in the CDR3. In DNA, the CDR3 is TGTGCCAGTAGCGAACAGGGATCTGGGGGCTACACCTTC. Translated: CASSEQGSGGYTF.